A single sample is the source of the 5 T cell receptor beta chains below, sequenced in a study of technical replicates of blood from a few donors. Libraries were prepared by immunoSEQ multiplex PCR; TCRdb keeps only in-frame clonotypes and omits some of them. The sample shows around 50,000 clones, roughly 95% of them seen only once. Sequencing was performed on T cells isolated from PBMCs. The receptor source for this set is a human donor in good health.

The chain is built from TRBV15 and TRBJ2-1, with TRBD2 matching 11 bases. The germline CDR1 and CDR2 sequences are LNHNV and YYDKDF (reference sequence). CDR3 length equals 15 residues. Trimming at V came to 3 bases and at J to 5 bases, leaving 3 bases not matched to a gene. The CDR3 region has the DNA TGTGCCACCAGCAGCATGACTAGCGGGGACAATGAGCAGTTCTTC. Translation gives CATSSMTSGDNEQFF.

This chain uses TRBV28 with TRBJ1-2, with TRBD1 matching 7 bases. The CDR3 extends over 13 amino acids. The germline CDR1 and CDR2 sequences are MDHEN and SYDVKM. The V gene end was trimmed by 6 bases and the J gene end by 6 bases; junction bases not matched to a gene: 7. DNA for the CDR3: TGTGCCAGCAGGTCCACGACAGGGCATGGCTACACCTTC. Translation gives CASRSTTGHGYTF.

The chain uses TRBV11-2 and TRBJ2-3; 11 nucleotides line up with TRBD2. This CDR3 is 16 amino acids long. The germline CDR1 and CDR2 sequences are SGHAT and FQNNGV. V lost 5 bases, J lost 5 bases, and 9 bases stayed unmatched. In DNA form, the CDR3 reads TGTGCCAGCAGCCCAAATAGCGGGAGGGCAGGAGATACGCAGTATTTT. Translating gives CASSPNSGRAGDTQYF.

The V and J genes are TRBV19 and TRBJ1-1; D remains ambiguous. V lost 0 bases to trimming and J lost 0 bases, with 5 bases between them. The CDR3 runs 14 residues. The germline V gene has CDR1 LNHDA and CDR2 SQIVND (reference sequence). CDR3 in amino acids: CASSIDRLNTEAFF. For the CDR3, the DNA is TGTGCCAGTAGTATAGACAGGTTGAACACTGAAGCTTTCTTT.

The chain links TRBV9 to TRBJ2-2; D not resolved. Trimming took off 2 bases at V and 5 bases at J, with 4 bases between the two ends. Germline CDR1 is SGDLS and CDR2 is YYNGEE. The CDR3 length is 12 residues. In DNA, the CDR3 is TGTGCCAGCAGCGTCCGTACCGGGGAGCTGTTTTTT. This codes for CASSVRTGELFF.